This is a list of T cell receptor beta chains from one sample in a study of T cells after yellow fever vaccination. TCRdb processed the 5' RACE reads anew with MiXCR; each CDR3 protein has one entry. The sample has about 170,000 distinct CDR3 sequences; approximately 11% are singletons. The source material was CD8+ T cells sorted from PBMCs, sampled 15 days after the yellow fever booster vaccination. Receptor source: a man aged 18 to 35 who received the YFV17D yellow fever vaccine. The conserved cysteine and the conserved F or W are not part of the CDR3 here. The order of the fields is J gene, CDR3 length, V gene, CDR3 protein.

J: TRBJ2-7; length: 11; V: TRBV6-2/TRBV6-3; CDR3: ASNRGVAYEQY
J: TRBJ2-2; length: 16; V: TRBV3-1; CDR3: ASSQEYGSLVNTGELF
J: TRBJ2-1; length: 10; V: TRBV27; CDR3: AWGSSYNEQF
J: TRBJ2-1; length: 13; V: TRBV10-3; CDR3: AISDTGSQGDEQF
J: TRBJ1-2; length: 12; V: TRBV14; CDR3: ASSHYSTGYGYT
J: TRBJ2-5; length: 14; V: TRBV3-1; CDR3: ASSQPRTGRRETQY
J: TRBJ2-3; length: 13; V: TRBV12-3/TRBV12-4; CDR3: ASSLVGQATDTQY
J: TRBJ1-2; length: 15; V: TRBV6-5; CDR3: ASSSHTGRSDVYGYT
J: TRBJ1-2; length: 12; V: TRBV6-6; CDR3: ASSYLNSNYGYT
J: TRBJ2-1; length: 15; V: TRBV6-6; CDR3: ASSSIHGSDERDEQF
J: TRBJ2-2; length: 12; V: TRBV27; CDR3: ASRAGFLAGELF
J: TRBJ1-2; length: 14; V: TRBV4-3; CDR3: ASSQGSGLIRNGYT
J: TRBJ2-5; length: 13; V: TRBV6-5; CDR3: ASSYSVGGLETQY
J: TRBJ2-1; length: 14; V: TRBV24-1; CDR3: ATSDASGGTYNEQF
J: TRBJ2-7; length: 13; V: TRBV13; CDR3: ASSEPGQGSYEQY
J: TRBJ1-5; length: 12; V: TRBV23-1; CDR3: ASGQGDSNQPQH
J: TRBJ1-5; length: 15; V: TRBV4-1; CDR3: ASSLRQAPYSNQPQH
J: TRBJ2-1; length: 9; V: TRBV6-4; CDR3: ASSRLDEQF
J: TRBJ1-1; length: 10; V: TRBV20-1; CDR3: SAPLGDTEAF
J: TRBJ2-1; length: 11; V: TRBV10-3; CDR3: AISEDRDNEQF
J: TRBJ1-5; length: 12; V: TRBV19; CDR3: ASSIGHGNQPQH
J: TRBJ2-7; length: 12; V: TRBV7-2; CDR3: ASSLDPGDYEQY
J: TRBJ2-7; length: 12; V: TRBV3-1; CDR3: ASSQPDRVHEQY
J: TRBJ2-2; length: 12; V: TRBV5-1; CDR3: ASSSGQNTGELF
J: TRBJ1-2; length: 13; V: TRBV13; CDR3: ASSHGTGADYGYT
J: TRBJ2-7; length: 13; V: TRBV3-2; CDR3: ASSTLGGRFGEQY
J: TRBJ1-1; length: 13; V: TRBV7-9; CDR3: ASSSGQKLYTEAF
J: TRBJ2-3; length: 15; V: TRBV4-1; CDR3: ASSQVPAQPPSDTQY
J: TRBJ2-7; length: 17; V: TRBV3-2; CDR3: ASSQDGLPRLAGSYEQY
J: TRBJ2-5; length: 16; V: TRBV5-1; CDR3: ASSLNPGLAGYNETQY
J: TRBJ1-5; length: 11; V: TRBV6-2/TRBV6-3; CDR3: ASSDLGDQPQH
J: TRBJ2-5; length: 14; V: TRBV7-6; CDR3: ASSLKAAGGWETQY
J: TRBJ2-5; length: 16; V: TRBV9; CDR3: ASSVNPSRLADQETQY
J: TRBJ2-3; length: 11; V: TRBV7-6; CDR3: ASAGVFADTQY
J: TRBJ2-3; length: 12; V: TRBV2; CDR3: ASRTTGYTDTQY
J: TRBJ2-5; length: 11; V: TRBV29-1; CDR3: SVTRQGRETQY
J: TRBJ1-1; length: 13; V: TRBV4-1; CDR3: ASSRMDRGNTEAF
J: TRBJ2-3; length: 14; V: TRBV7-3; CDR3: ASSLGVARGTDTQY
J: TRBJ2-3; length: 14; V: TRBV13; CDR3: ASSFSERGSTDTQY
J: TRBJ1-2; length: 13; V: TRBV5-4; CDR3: ASSLATTIYYGYT
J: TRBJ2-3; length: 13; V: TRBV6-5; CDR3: ASSYSGGAQDTQY
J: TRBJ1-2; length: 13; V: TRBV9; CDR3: ASSVATPGSKGYT
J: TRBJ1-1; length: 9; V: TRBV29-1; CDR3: SAIENTEAF
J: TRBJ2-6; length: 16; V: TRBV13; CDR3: ASSLGLTGRSGANVLT
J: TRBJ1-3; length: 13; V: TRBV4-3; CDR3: ASSQDSGSGNTIY
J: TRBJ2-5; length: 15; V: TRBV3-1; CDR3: ASSHDYQDAYQETQY
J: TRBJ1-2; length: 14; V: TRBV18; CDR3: ASSPPGQMFREGYT
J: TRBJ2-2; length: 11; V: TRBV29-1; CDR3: SVVAENTGELF
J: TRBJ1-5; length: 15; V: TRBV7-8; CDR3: ASSTRGGGRGNQPQH
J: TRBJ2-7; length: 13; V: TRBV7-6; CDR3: ASSLGTVAPYEQY
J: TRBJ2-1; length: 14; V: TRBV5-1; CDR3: ASSPPSGRTYNEQF
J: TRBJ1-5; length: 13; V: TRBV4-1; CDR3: ASSQDERVGQPQH
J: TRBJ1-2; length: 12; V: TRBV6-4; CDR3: ASSELPGFGGYT